This T cell receptor beta chain was captured by sequencing in a study of human T cells and chemical hapten exposure. Authors' methods: Sample TCR counts, which ranged from 23,224 to 690,600, had a median of around 96,000. TCRdb fed the RACE reads into MiXCR, producing one record per CDR3 protein. The V and J calls shown here were made by TCRdb, not taken from the authors' results. Among around 110,000 distinct CDR3 sequences listed, 10% to 12% were seen once. As for time point: patch test 3, about 24 weeks after DPC sensitization. Stated treatment: therapeutic diphenylcyclopropenone sensitization with weekly scalp DPC. This clonotype was recorded at least ten times. Trimming took 1 base from V and 6 from J, leaving 11 bases between them. This CDR3 contains 14 residues. CDR1 is MDHEN and CDR2 is SYDVKM in the germline V gene.

This specimen was whole blood, taken in connection with sensitization to the hapten diphenylcyclopropenone (DPC). The receptor was derived from a woman aged 50 to 60 with alopecia areata. Some clones in this sample may be carry-over from other donors' samples. This sequence joins TRBV28 and TRBJ2-3; D is perhaps TRBD1 or TRBD2 (5 bases each). Here the CDR3 reads CASSLLSEGDTQYF. As DNA, the CDR3 is TGTGCCAGCAGTTTATTAAGCGAGGGGGATACGCAGTATTTT.